Each of the 19 T cell receptor beta chains below was sequenced from the same sample in a study of blood T cell repertoires in COVID-19. Repertoires were generated with immunoSEQ multiplex PCR, while TCRdb's copy carries only in-frame clones and drops some. Among fewer than 250,000 clones, 81% were seen once, and the ten largest hold 8.5% to 10%. Material: PBMCs or T cells enriched from blood (not recorded which). The origin of the receptors is a woman between 45 and 65 years old with acute COVID-19.

V is TRBV15 and J is TRBJ1-4; possibly TRBD1 for D (5 bases). Trimming left V 5 bases short and J 5 bases short, with 12 bases between. CDR1 LNHNV and CDR2 YYDKDF come from the germline V gene (reference sequence). The CDR3 spans 14 residues. CDR3 amino acids: CATSARQLNEKLFF. In nucleotides, the CDR3 is TGTGCCACCAGCGCTAGACAGTTAAATGAAAAACTGTTTTTT. Filled out from reference TRBV15 and TRBJ1-4, the complete variable domain reads DAMVIQNPRYQVTQFGKPVTLSCSQTLNHNVMYWYQQKSSQAPKLLFHYYDKDFNNEADTPDNFQSRRPNTSFCFLDIRSPGLGDTAMYLCATSARQLNEKLFFGSGTQLSVL.

This chain links TRBV7-9 with TRBJ2-7; D perhaps matches TRBD2 (5 bases). CDR1 and CDR2 (germline): SEHNR, FQNEAQ (reference sequence). V lost 1 base to trimming and J lost 6 bases, with 10 bases between them. The CDR3 totals 13 residues. CDR3 region: CASSLVAGSEQYF. The CDR3 DNA is TGTGCCAGCAGCTTAGTGGCGGGCTCCGAGCAGTACTTC.

The rearrangement joins TRBV30 to TRBJ2-3; perhaps TRBD1 as D (6 bases). The CDR3 sequence is 16 residues long. Germline V lookup: CDR1 GTSNPN, CDR2 SVGIG (reference sequence). The V end was cut by 3 bases, the J end by 7 bases, with 23 bases between. CDR3 in DNA: TGTGCCTGGAGCCAAACGGGACACAGGTCCCCTTATACGCAGTATTTT. Amino acid sequence: CAWSQTGHRSPYTQYF.

The chain links TRBV5-1 to TRBJ1-2; D gene uncertain. V lost 4 bases and J 4 bases, leaving 14 bases between the germline ends. The CDR3 has 14 residues. From germline, CDR1 is SGHRS and CDR2 YFSETQ. The CDR3 bases are TGCGCCAGCAGCCCGACGGGATTTGTCTATGGCTACACCTTC. Translating it yields CASSPTGFVYGYTF. Full variable domain (rest looked up from reference TRBV5-1 and TRBJ1-2): KAGVTQTPRYLIKTRGQQVTLSCSPISGHRSVSWYQQTPGQGLQFLFEYFSETQRNKGNFPGRFSGRQFSNSRSEMNVSTLELGDSALYLCASSPTGFVYGYTFGSGTRLTVV.

The chain recombines TRBV7-2 with TRBJ1-6; D perhaps matches TRBD1 (5 bases). The CDR3 covers 14 residues. V was clipped by 7 bases and J by 7 bases, with 14 bases between them. CDR1 is SGHTA, CDR2 FQGNSA, per germline. The CDR3 sequence is CASTPGRENSPLHF. The DNA of the CDR3 is TGTGCCAGCACTCCGGGCAGGGAAAATTCACCCCTCCACTTT.

V gene TRBV28 combines with J gene TRBJ2-7; D may be TRBD2 (7 bases). The CDR3 runs 15 residues. The germline V and J ends were trimmed by 6 bases and 4 bases, with 19 bases remaining between them. Germline V gene data show CDR1 as MDHEN and CDR2 as SYDVKM. CDR3 amino acids: CASRERGGGVYEQYF. The CDR3 DNA is TGTGCCAGCAGGGAACGAGGGGGAGGGGTTTACGAGCAGTACTTC.

The chain carries TRBV6-5 and TRBJ2-1; 10 bases align to TRBD2. Germline CDR1 is MNHEY and CDR2 is SVGAGI. CDR3 length: 14 residues. The ends lost 8 bases at V and 7 bases at J; junction bases unmatched: 8. This chain's CDR3 is CASERSGGANEQFF. CDR3 in DNA: TGTGCCAGCGAGAGGAGCGGGGGGGCGAATGAGCAGTTCTTC.

This chain connects TRBV7-6 to TRBJ1-5, with 7 bases aligning to TRBD1. Germline V gives CDR1 SGHVS, CDR2 FNYEAQ. Trimming took 2 bases from V and 2 from J; bases not matched to a gene: 12. The CDR3 runs 18 residues. CDR3 DNA: TGTGCCAGCAGCTTAAACCCTCCAGGGGGTGGCGGCAATCAGCCCCAGCATTTT. It specifies CASSLNPPGGGGNQPQHF.

As regards this clone: Other DNA sequences from this sample encode an identical CDR3 as well. The V gene is TRBV7-9, the J gene TRBJ1-2, with TRBD1 as a possible D gene (5 bases). Germline lookup yields CDR1 SEHNR and CDR2 FQNEAQ (reference sequence). The CDR3 runs to 13 residues. The V end lost 5 bases, the J end lost 2 bases, and 9 bases lay between the germline ends. CDR3 coding DNA: TGTGCCAGCAGCCCGGACATAAACTATGGCTACACCTTC. It encodes CASSPDINYGYTF.

Notes on this clone: The identical CDR3 is also encoded by other nucleotide sequences in the sample. The V gene is TRBV28, the J gene TRBJ1-1, with TRBD1 as a possible D gene (6 bases). Germline CDR1 reads MDHEN; CDR2 reads SYDVKM. The V end lost 3 bases, the J end lost 3 bases, and 11 bases lay between the germline ends. The CDR3 runs to 14 residues. Here the CDR3 reads CASSLTGGDTEAFF. The CDR3 nucleotides read TGTGCCAGCAGTTTGACAGGAGGAGACACTGAAGCTTTCTTT.

V usage is TRBV28 and J usage is TRBJ1-1, with D possibly being TRBD1 (5 bases). The CDR3 consists of 14 residues. Trimming shortened V by 6 bases and J by 0 bases, and 11 bases separated the two germline ends. Germline values: CDR1 MDHEN, CDR2 SYDVKM. The CDR3 DNA reads as TGTGCCAGCAGCCGGGGGGAGGTGAACACTGAAGCTTTCTTT. It yields the protein CASSRGEVNTEAFF. The full variable domain, its missing parts supplied by reference TRBV28 and TRBJ1-1, is DVKVTQSSRYLVKRTGEKVFLECVQDMDHENMFWYRQDPGLGLRLIYFSYDVKMKEKGDIPEGYSVSREKKERFSLILESASTNQTSMYLCASSRGEVNTEAFFGQGTRLTVV.

This clone was recorded once. The J gene is TRBJ2-1, the V gene TRBV7-2; 7 bases align to TRBD2. Trimming cost V 4 bases and J 3 bases; bases outside gene matches: 6. The CDR3 runs to 15 residues. Germline V gene lookup returns CDR1 SGHTA and CDR2 FQGNSA. The CDR3 spells CASSSQGLDYNEQFF. CDR3 sequence (DNA): TGTGCCAGCAGCTCTCAAGGACTAGACTACAATGAGCAGTTCTTC. The variable domain in full, completed from reference TRBV7-2 and TRBJ2-1, reads GAGVSQSPSNKVTEKGKDVELRCDPISGHTALYWYRQSLGQGLEFLIYFQGNSAPDKSGLPSDRFSAERTGGSVSTLTIQRTQQEDSAVYLCASSSQGLDYNEQFFGPGTRLTVL.

This chain joins TRBV11-2 and TRBJ1-1, with a possible D match to TRBD1 (6 bases). CDR1 is SGHAT and CDR2 is FQNNGV in the germline V gene. The CDR3 contains 11 residues. Trimming took 5 bases from V and 11 from J, leaving 12 bases between them. The CDR3 DNA reads TGTGCCAGCAGCAGAGGACAGTTGGCTTTCTTT. Translating gives CASSRGQLAFF.

This chain joins TRBV10-1 and TRBJ2-5, with TRBD1 identical over 9 bases. This CDR3 has 15 amino acids. Per germline, CDR1 WNHNN and CDR2 SYGVQD (reference sequence). The CDR3 DNA reads as TGCGCTTTTTTTGGGGACAGGGTCTTTGGGGAGACCCAGTACTTC. Translation: CAFFGDRVFGETQYF.

The V call is TRBV27, the J call TRBJ2-7; no clear D gene. CDR3 length equals 15 residues. Trimming cost V 6 bases and J 5 bases, with 20 bases left between them. Germline-derived CDR1 and CDR2 are MNHEY and SMNVEV (reference sequence). CDR3 sequence (DNA): TGTGCCAGCAGACGTTTGGCCCAGGATGGAAACGAGCAGTACTTC. This translates into CASRRLAQDGNEQYF.

The chain is built from TRBV5-5 and TRBJ1-5; D gene uncertain. CDR3 size: 16 residues. The V gene's germline CDR1 is SGHKS and CDR2 YYEKEE (reference sequence). Trimming removed 0 bases from V and 3 bases from J, with 13 bases in between. CDR3 bases: TGTGCCAGCAGCTTGGCCGGAGGAGAGAACAATCAGCCCCAGCATTTT. Its protein product is CASSLAGGENNQPQHF.

This clone occurred a few times. The chain carries TRBV19 and TRBJ2-1; 12 positions match TRBD2. V lost 8 bases to trimming and J lost 4 bases; unmatched junction nucleotides: 12. The CDR3 sequence is 17 residues long. Germline V gene lookup returns CDR1 LNHDA and CDR2 SQIVND (reference sequence). Here the CDR3 DNA reads TGTGCCAGTCTCCCCGGCGGGCTAGCGGGGGGGTACAATGAGCAGTTCTTC. This gives the protein CASLPGGLAGGYNEQFF.

The CDR3 nucleotides read TGTGCCAGCAGTGAGGCGGGGGGGCCCTACGAGCAGTACTTC. The encoded protein is CASSEAGGPYEQYF. This sequence joins TRBV7-2 and TRBJ2-7, with 9 bases aligning to TRBD2. With 6 bases clipped from V and 2 bases from J, the junction kept 5 bases outside the gene matches. The CDR3 has 14 residues. Germline values: CDR1 SGHTA, CDR2 FQGNSA.

This clone is a singleton in its sample. The chain employs TRBV28 and TRBJ1-2; 8 nucleotides line up with TRBD1. V lost 4 bases, J lost 4 bases, and 5 bases stayed unmatched. CDR1 MDHEN and CDR2 SYDVKM come from the germline V gene. The CDR3 has 14 amino acids. The DNA for the CDR3 is TGTGCCAGCAGTTCCCGGACAGGGCTCTATGGCTACACCTTC. It specifies CASSSRTGLYGYTF.